The clone carrying this T cell receptor (beta chain) occurred a few times. CDR1 LGHDT and CDR2 YNNKEL come from the germline V gene (reference sequence). This CDR3 spans 16 amino acids. Trimming left V 4 bases short and J 4 bases short, with 19 bases between. This sample was taken from a study of blood T cell repertoires in COVID-19. Authors' methods: Using reference gene primer amplification, nucleated cell counts were estimated. Clones were read by immunoSEQ multiplex PCR, and TCRdb kept only the in-frame ones, dropping some. That table is the source of V, J and clone size, and D and trimming were worked out from the DNA. The data contain over 150,000 clones, more than 90% of them singletons.

The chain employs TRBV3-1 (or the pseudogene TRBV3-2) and TRBJ2-5, with a possible D match to TRBD2 (6 bases). The receptor comes from a man aged 50 or older with acute or convalescent COVID-19. Sequencing was done on a sample of peripheral blood. The CDR3 DNA reads as TGTGCCAGCAGCCCCCTATCGTGGGGGGTACGAGAGACCCAGTACTTC. Encoded protein: CASSPLSWGVRETQYF.